The clone carrying this TCR beta chain has a single count. The entry originates in a study of blood T cell repertoires in COVID-19. Study overall: Samples taken during acute and convalescent COVID-19 were collected in the United States, Italy and Spain. PBMCs, B-cell-depleted T cells, or T cells provided the cDNA or gDNA that made up the material.

As originally analysed: Cell counts per sample came from amplifying reference gene primers. Sequencing used immunoSEQ multiplex PCR; TCRdb keeps in-frame clones, though not all of them. The DNA gave D and trimming, while V, J and clone size come from that table. This table has around 150,000 clones, approximately 92% appearing once. The CDR3 extends over 15 amino acids. In germline, CDR1 is SGHTA, CDR2 FQGTGA. The V gene end was trimmed by 5 bases and the J gene end by 3 bases; junction bases not matched to a gene: 7. The chain joins TRBV7-3 to TRBJ1-2; 9 bases are shared with TRBD1. This TCR was recovered from a woman in her 50s with acute or convalescent COVID-19. Sequencing was performed on peripheral blood. In nucleotides, the CDR3 is TGTGCCAGCAGCCCCGTGGGACAGGGAGACTATGGCTACACCTTC. Amino acid sequence: CASSPVGQGDYGYTF. The whole variable domain, remainder taken from reference TRBV7-3 and TRBJ1-2, is GAGVSQTPSNKVTEKGKYVELRCDPISGHTALYWYRQSLGQGPEFLIYFQGTGAADDSGLPNDRFFAVRPEGSVSTLKIQRTERGDSAVYLCASSPVGQGDYGYTFGSGTRLTVV.